This T cell receptor beta chain appears in the sequencing data of a study of blood T cell repertoires in COVID-19 (dated by TCRdb to 2020 to 2022). In terms of the full investigation: Samples from collaborators originated in the United States, Italy and Spain and spanned both the acute and convalescent phases of COVID-19. The material from the prospective study consisted of cDNA or gDNA derived from T cells, B-cell-depleted T cells, or PBMCs. HLA class I and class II types, where available, came from metadata supplied by the sample provider rather than from assay-based typing. Nearly every sample came with metadata listing a de-identified subject ID, COVID-19 status, age in years and sex. Samples came from the ongoing ImmuneRACE study (first 160 participants) plus 1,254 subjects from 6 global collaborators. The dataset comprised deeply sampled blood TCRbeta repertoires from subjects exposed to, actively infected with, or recovered from COVID-19. The repertoires were released in a freely available public database intended as a resource for research on the immune response to SARS-CoV-2.

This clone came up a few times. The target of this receptor is not known. No quality values exist for individual bases; no much larger clone is one base distant. The same CDR3 is also encoded by other DNA sequences in this sample. V drops 0 bases and J drops 8 bases, leaving 9 bases in between. The cysteine opens and the phenylalanine closes a CDR3 of 14 amino acids. The entry retains the CDR3 DNA only, 42 bases that are in frame from base 1. The germline V gene sets CDR1 to SGHDT and CDR2 to YYEEEE. Findings and caveats that apply to the study as a whole: The quantity of clinical and demographic metadata differed by source and by participant and was supplied without curation.

One collaborating source in Seattle enrolled patients during active infection and followed them longitudinally through the course of disease. Whole blood was collected in K2EDTA tubes by collaborating institutions according to the institutions' own protocols. For TCRbeta analysis, collaborators shipped samples in one of three forms: frozen whole blood, isolated PBMCs, or DNA extracted from either of those sample types. The immunoSEQ Assay, a bias-controlled multiplex PCR, was used to amplify TCRbeta CDR3 regions from genomic DNA. On the study's bioinformatics: The number of nucleated cells in each sample was estimated by amplification of reference gene primers within the assay. Sequence reads were collapsed and filtered to measure the absolute abundance of every unique TCRbeta CDR3 rearrangement. For each sample, productive Simpson clonality was calculated by taking the square root of Simpson's diversity index across productive rearrangements. The clones in this table, taken by TCRdb from immuneACCESS, are in-frame only. Not every clone is retained; where verified, under half of the shortfall comes from an unresolved V gene, and the cause of the rest is unknown. That table furnishes V, J and clone size, whereas the DNA furnished D and trimming. The sample records 300,000 to 350,000 clones, nearly 90% of which are singletons. The ten top clones hold around 1% of the sample.

The source is a middle-aged woman with COVID-19, enrolled during active disease. The sequence links TRBV5-6 to TRBJ1-6, with a weak D call of TRBD1 (6 bases match). Material: peripheral blood. The nucleotide sequence reads TGTGCCAGCAGCTTGGCGGGGGGCGATTCACCCCTCCACTTT. Its translation is CASSLAGGDSPLHF.